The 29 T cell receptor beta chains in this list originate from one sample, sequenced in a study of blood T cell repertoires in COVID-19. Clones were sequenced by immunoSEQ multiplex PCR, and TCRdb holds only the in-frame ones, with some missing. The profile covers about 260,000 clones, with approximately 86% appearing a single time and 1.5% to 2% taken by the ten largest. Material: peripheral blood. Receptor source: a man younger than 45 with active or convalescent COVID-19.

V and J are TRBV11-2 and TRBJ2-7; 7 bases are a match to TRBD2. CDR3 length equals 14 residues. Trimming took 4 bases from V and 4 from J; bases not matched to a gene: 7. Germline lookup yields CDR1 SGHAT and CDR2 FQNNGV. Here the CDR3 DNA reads TGTGCCAGCAGCTCTTCTAGCGGAAGTTACGAGCAGTACTTC. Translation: CASSSSSGSYEQYF.

CDR3 bases: TGCGCCAGCAGCCGGGACAGCACAACTAATGAAAAACTGTTTTTT. Translated: CASSRDSTTNEKLFF. This rearrangement joins TRBV5-1 to TRBJ1-4, with 7 bases lining up with TRBD1. This CDR3 comprises 15 residues. V dropped 4 bases and J dropped 0; count of bases not matched to a gene: 3. Germline V CDR1 and CDR2: SGHRS, YFSETQ.

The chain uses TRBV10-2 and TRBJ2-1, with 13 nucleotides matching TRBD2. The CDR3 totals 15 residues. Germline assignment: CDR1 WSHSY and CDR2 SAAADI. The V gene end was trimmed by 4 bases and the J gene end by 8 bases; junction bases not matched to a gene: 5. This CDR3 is CASSGTSGGADEQFF. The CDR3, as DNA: TGCGCCAGCAGTGGAACTAGCGGGGGGGCGGATGAGCAGTTCTTC.

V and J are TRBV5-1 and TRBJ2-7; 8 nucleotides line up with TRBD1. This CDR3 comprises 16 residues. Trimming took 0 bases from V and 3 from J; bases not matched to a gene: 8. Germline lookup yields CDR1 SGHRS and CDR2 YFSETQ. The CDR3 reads CASSLGPADRDYEQYF. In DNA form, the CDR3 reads TGCGCCAGCAGCTTGGGTCCAGCGGACAGGGACTACGAGCAGTACTTC.

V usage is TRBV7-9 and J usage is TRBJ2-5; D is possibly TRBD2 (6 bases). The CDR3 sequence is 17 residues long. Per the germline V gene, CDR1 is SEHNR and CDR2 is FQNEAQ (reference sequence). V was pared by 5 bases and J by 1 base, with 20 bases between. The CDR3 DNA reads TGTGCCAGCAGCCGGGCGGGGACCGCGGGGATCCAAGAGACCCAGTACTTC. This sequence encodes CASSRAGTAGIQETQYF.

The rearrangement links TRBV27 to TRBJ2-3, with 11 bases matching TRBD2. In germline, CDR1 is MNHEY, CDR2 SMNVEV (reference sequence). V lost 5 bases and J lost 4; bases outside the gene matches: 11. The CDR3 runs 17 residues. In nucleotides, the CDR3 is TGTGCCAGCAGTCTAATAGCGGGGGGGCCATTCGCAGATACGCAGTATTTT. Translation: CASSLIAGGPFADTQYF.

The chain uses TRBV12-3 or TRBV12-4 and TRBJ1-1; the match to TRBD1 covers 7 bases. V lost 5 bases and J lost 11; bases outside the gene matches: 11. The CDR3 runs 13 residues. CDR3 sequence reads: CASSVLQGIAAFF. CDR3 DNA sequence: TGTGCCAGCAGTGTACTACAGGGGATTGCGGCTTTCTTT.

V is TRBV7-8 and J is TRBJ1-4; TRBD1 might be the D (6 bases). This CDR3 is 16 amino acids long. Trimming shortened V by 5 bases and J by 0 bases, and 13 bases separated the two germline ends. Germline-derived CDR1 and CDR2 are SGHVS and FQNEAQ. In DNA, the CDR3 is TGTGCCAGCAGCCCGTGGACAGTTGCAACTAATGAAAAACTGTTTTTT. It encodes CASSPWTVATNEKLFF.

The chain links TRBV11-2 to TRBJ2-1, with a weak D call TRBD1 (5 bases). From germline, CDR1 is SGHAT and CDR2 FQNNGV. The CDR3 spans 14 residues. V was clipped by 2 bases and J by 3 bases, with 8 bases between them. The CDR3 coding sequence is TGTGCCAGCAGCTTACTGGACAACTACAATGAGCAGTTCTTC. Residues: CASSLLDNYNEQFF. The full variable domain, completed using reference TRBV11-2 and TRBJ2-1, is EAGVAQSPRYKIIEKRQSVAFWCNPISGHATLYWYQQILGQGPKLLIQFQNNGVVDDSQLPKDRFSAERLKGVDSTLKIQPAKLEDSAVYLCASSLLDNYNEQFFGPGTRLTVL.

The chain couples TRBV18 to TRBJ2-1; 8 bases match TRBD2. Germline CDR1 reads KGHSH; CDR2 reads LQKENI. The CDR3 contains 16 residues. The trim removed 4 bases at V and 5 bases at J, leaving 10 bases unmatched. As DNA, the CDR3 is TGTGCCAGCTCACAGACGGGAGGGATAACTAACAATGAGCAGTTCTTC. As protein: CASSQTGGITNNEQFF.

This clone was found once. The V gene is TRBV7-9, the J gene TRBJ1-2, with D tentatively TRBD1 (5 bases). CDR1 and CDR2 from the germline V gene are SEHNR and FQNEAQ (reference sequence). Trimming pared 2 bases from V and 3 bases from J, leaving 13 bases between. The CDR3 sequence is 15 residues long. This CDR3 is CASSLIGGAYYGYTF. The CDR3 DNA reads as TGTGCCAGCAGCTTAATCGGCGGGGCATACTATGGCTACACCTTC.

CDR3 DNA sequence: TGTGCCAGCAGCCGCGTAAAAGACAGGCAAAACTCTGGGGCCAACGTCCTGACTTTC. Translated, it gives CASSRVKDRQNSGANVLTF. The chain has TRBV5-6 and TRBJ2-6, with TRBD1 as a possible D gene (6 bases). Germline CDR1 is SGHDT and CDR2 is YYEEEE. V dropped 4 bases and J dropped 0 bases, with 20 bases sitting between them. The CDR3 covers 19 residues.

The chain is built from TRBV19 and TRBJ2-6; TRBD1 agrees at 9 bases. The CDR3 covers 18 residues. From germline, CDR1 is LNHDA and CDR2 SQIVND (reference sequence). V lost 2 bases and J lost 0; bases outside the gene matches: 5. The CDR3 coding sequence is TGTGCCAGTAGTATATCGGGACAGGGATCCTCTGGGGCCAACGTCCTGACTTTC. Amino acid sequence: CASSISGQGSSGANVLTF.

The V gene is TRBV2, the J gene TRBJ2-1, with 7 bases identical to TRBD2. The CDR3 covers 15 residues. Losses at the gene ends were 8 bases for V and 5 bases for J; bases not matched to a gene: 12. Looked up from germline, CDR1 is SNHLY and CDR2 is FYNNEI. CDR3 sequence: CASLGSGTMDNEQFF. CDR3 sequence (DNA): TGTGCCAGCTTGGGAAGCGGGACCATGGACAATGAGCAGTTCTTC.

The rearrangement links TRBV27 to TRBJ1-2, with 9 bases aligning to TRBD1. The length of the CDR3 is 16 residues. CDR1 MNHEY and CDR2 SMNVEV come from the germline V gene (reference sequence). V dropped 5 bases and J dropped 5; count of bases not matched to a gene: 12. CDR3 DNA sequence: TGTGCCAGCAGTGCCAGGGGGACAGGGAGGGAGTATGGCTACACCTTC. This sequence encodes CASSARGTGREYGYTF.

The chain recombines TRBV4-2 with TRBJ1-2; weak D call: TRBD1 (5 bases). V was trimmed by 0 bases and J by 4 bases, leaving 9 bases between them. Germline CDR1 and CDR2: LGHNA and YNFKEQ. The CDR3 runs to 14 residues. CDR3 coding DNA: TGTGCCAGCAGCCAAGATCAGGGCTCCTATGGCTACACCTTC. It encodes CASSQDQGSYGYTF.

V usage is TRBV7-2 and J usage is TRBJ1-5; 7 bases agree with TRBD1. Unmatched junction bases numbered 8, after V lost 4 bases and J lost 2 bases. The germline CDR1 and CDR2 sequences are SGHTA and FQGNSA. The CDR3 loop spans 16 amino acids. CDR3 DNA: TGTGCCAGCAGCTCACGACAGGGTAGTGGCAATCAGCCCCAGCATTTT. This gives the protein CASSSRQGSGNQPQHF. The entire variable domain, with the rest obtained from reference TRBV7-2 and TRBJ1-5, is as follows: GAGVSQSPSNKVTEKGKDVELRCDPISGHTALYWYRQSLGQGLEFLIYFQGNSAPDKSGLPSDRFSAERTGGSVSTLTIQRTQQEDSAVYLCASSSRQGSGNQPQHFGDGTRLSIL.

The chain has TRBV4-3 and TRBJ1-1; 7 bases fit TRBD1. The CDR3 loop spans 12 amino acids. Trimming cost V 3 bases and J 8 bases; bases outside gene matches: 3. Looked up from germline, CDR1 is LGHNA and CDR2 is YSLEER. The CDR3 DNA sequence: TGCGCCAGCAGCCATTCGACAGGGGAAGCTTTCTTT. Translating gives CASSHSTGEAFF.

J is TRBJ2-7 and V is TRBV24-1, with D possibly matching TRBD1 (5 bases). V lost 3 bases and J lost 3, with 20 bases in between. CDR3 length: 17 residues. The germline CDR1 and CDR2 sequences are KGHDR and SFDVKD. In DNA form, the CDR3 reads TGTGCCACCAGTGATCAATACCCGGCGGACACCAACTACGAGCAGTACTTC. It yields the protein CATSDQYPADTNYEQYF.

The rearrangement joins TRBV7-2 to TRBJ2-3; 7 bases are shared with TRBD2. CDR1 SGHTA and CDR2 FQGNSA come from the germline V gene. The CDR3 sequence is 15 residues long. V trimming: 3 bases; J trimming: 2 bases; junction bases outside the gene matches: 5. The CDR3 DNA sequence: TGTGCCAGCAGCTTCCTTGGACTAGTCACAGATACGCAGTATTTT. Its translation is CASSFLGLVTDTQYF.

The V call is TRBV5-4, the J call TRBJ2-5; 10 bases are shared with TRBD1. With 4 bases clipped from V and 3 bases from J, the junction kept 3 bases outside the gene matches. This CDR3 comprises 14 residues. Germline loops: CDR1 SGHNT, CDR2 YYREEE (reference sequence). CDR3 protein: CASSPGQGEETQYF. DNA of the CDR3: TGTGCCAGCAGCCCAGGACAGGGGGAAGAGACCCAGTACTTC.

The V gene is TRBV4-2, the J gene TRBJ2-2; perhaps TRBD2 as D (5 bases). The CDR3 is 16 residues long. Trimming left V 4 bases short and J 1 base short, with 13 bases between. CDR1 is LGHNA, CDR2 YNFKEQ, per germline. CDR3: CASSRTPRGNTGELFF. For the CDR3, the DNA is TGTGCCAGCAGCCGTACCCCACGGGGGAACACCGGGGAGCTGTTTTTT.

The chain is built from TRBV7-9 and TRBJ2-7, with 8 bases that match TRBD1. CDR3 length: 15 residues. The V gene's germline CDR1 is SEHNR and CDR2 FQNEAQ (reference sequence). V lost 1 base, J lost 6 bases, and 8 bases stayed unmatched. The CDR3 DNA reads TGTGCCAGCAGCTTAGAAGCGGACAGGGCGTCCGAGCAGTACTTC. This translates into CASSLEADRASEQYF.

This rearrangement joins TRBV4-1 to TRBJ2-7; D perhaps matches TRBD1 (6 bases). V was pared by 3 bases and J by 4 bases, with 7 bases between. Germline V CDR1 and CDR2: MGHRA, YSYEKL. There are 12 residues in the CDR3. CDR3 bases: TGCGCCAGCAGCCAGACAGGATACGAGCAGTACTTC. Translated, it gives CASSQTGYEQYF.

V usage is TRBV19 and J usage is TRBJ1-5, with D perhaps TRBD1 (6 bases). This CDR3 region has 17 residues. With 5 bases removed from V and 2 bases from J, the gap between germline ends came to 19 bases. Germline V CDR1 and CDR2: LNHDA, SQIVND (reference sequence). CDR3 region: CASSGFLGAEGNQPQHF. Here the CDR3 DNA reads TGTGCCAGTAGTGGGTTCTTGGGGGCTGAAGGCAATCAGCCCCAGCATTTT.

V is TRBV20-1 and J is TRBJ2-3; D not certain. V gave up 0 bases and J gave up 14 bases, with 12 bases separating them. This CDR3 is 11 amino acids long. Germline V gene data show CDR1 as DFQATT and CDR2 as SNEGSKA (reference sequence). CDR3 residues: CSARDWQDRYF. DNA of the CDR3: TGCAGTGCTAGAGATTGGCAGGATCGGTATTTT.

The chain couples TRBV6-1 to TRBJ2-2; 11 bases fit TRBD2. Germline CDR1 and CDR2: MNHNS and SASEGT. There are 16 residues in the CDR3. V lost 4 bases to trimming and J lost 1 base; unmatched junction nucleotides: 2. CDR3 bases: TGTGCCAGCAGTGGGGGACTAGCGGTGAACACCGGGGAGCTGTTTTTT. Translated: CASSGGLAVNTGELFF.

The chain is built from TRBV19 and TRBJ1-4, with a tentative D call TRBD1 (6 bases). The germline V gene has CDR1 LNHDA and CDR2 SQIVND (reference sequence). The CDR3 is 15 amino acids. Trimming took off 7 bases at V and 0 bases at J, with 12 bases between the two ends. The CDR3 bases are TGTGCCAGTAAGACAGGCCCCACAACTAATGAAAAACTGTTTTTT. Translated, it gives CASKTGPTTNEKLFF.

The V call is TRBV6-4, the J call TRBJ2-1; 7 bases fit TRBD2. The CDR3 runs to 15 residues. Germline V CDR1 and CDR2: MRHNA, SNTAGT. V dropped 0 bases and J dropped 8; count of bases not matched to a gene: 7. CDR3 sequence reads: CASSDSGGGIDEQFF. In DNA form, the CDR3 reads TGTGCCAGCAGTGACTCTGGCGGGGGTATTGATGAGCAGTTCTTC.